A single T cell receptor beta chain is shown here with its context. No antigen is known for it. The data were produced by immunoSEQ multiplex PCR, yet TCRdb's version contains in-frame clones alone and is incomplete. The sample holds about 62,000 clones, almost 85% seen once. CDR1 and CDR2 from the germline V gene are LNHDA and SQIVND (reference sequence). V gave up 8 bases and J gave up 4 bases; unmatched junction bases: 13. The CDR3 loop spans 15 amino acids. This sample was taken from a study of OX40 agonist ivuxolimab in advanced cancers. Study-wide results and limits: Circulating CD4+ and CD8+ T cells showed clonal expansion by week 6 at 0.1 to 3.0 mg/kg. Among the lowest levels of clonal expansion were found in partial responders at 0.1-3.0 mg/kg.

The sequence derives from an adult with an advanced solid tumor such as melanoma, head and neck, liver or kidney cancer. V is TRBV19 and J is TRBJ1-2; 7 bases match TRBD1. This specimen was CD4+ or CD8+ T cells sorted from blood, taken in a trial of the OX40 agonist ivuxolimab. The CDR3, as DNA: TGTGCCAGTCGACAGGGCGGCTACGTTGGCTATGGCTACACCTTC. Its translation is CASRQGGYVGYGYTF. Drawing the rest from reference TRBV19 and TRBJ1-2, the complete variable domain is DGGITQSPKYLFRKEGQNVTLSCEQNLNHDAMYWYRQDPGQGLRLIYYSQIVNDFQKGDIAEGYSVSREKKESFPLTVTSAQKNPTAFYLCASRQGGYVGYGYTFGSGTRLTVV.